These T cell receptor beta chains were read from a single sample in a study of Graves' ophthalmopathy and Graves' hyperthyroidism. TCRdb reprocessed the multiplex PCR reads with MiXCR, giving one entry per CDR3 protein. The sample consists of about 1.2 million distinct CDR3 sequences, about two fifths of them appearing once. Sample: peripheral blood or thyroid tissue (not recorded which). The receptor set was obtained from an adult man with Graves' hyperthyroidism. CDR3s include the opening cysteine and the closing phenylalanine or tryptophan. The D gene is left open where the match is weak. Size is omitted from some rows. Given values are once, few, many or a class for expanded clones.

CSVDKAENTEKLFF	TGCAGCGTTGACAAAGCAGAGAACACTGAAAAACTGTTTTTT	.	14	TRBV29-1	.	TRBJ1-4
CAISELDRKNTEAFF	TGTGCCATCAGTGAGTTGGACAGAAAGAACACTGAAGCTTTCTTT	many	15	TRBV10-3	.	TRBJ1-1
CASNKGAVDLNTGELFF	TGTGCCAGCAACAAAGGGGCCGTGGATCTGAACACCGGGGAGCTGTTTTTT	many	17	TRBV7-8	.	TRBJ2-2
CASSTDTGTGRHF	TGTGCCAGCAGTACCGACACCGGGACAGGGCGCCACTTT	.	13	TRBV12-3/TRBV12-4	TRBD1	TRBJ1-6
CASSLAVVRVMETQYF	TGCGCCAGCAGCTTGGCCGTAGTCAGGGTGATGGAGACCCAGTACTTC	many	16	TRBV5-1	.	TRBJ2-5
CASSHGSPTGYEQYF	TGTGCCAGCAGTCACGGGAGTCCCACTGGGTACGAGCAGTACTTC	.	15	TRBV7-2	.	TRBJ2-7
CASSALVSSYEQYF	TGTGCCAGCAGCGCGCTCGTGAGCTCCTACGAGCAGTACTTC	many	14	TRBV12-3/TRBV12-4	.	TRBJ2-7
CASSESPGQGDQPQHF	TGTGCCAGCAGTGAATCCCCGGGACAGGGAGATCAGCCCCAGCATTTT	.	16	TRBV25-1	TRBD1	TRBJ1-5
CSAEWALSPQYF	TGCAGTGCGGAATGGGCGCTATCCCCGCAGTACTTC	many	12	TRBV20-1	.	TRBJ2-7
CASSSGQGGYTEAFF	TGCGCCAGCAGCTCTGGACAGGGGGGATACACTGAAGCTTTCTTT	.	15	TRBV5-1	TRBD1	TRBJ1-1
CSASGVNEKLFF	TGCAGTGCTAGCGGAGTTAACGAAAAACTGTTTTTT	many	12	TRBV20-1	.	TRBJ1-4
CASSRVNEQFF	TGTGCCAGCAGCCGAGTAAATGAGCAGTTCTTC	.	11	TRBV7-8	.	TRBJ2-1
CATSDPGLAGVGYDTGELFF	TGTGCCACCAGTGATCCCGGACTAGCGGGAGTAGGTTACGACACCGGGGAGCTGTTTTTT	many	20	TRBV24-1	TRBD2	TRBJ2-2
CSVEVEETQYF	TGCAGCGTTGAAGTAGAAGAGACCCAGTACTTC	many	11	TRBV29-1	.	TRBJ2-5
CASSQESGLYEQYF	TGCGCCAGCAGCCAAGAGTCCGGTCTCTACGAGCAGTACTTC	.	14	TRBV5-5	.	TRBJ2-7
CASSPAGENNSPLHF	TGTGCCAGCAGTCCTGCCGGGGAGAATAATTCACCCCTCCACTTT	.	15	TRBV27	.	TRBJ1-6
CASSPSGRTNTGELFF	TGTGCCAGCAGTCCTAGCGGGAGGACGAACACCGGGGAGCTGTTTTTT	many	16	TRBV6-4	TRBD2	TRBJ2-2
CASRRNRESDGYTF	TGTGCCAGCCGGCGAAACAGGGAGTCGGATGGCTACACCTTC	many	14	TRBV2	.	TRBJ1-2
CASARQGSPLHF	TGCGCCAGCGCTAGACAGGGGTCACCCCTCCACTTT	.	12	TRBV5-1	TRBD1	TRBJ1-6
CASRARVVGPDEKLFF	TGTGCCAGCAGGGCCCGGGTCGTTGGTCCGGATGAAAAACTGTTTTTT	many	16	TRBV12-3/TRBV12-4	.	TRBJ1-4
CASSQEPSSGRGRETQYF	TGTGCCAGCAGCCAAGAACCTTCGAGTGGCAGGGGCAGGGAGACCCAGTACTTC	few	18	TRBV9	.	TRBJ2-5
CASSGGRGHSPLHF	TGTGCCAGCAGTGGGGGCAGGGGACATTCACCCCTCCACTTT	many	14	TRBV2	.	TRBJ1-6
CAIRQAGSNQPQHF	TGTGCCATCAGACAGGCGGGGAGCAATCAGCCCCAGCATTTT	many	14	TRBV10-3	.	TRBJ1-5
CSARNPTIGQVEVYGYTF	TGCAGTGCTAGAAACCCTACGATAGGGCAGGTGGAGGTCTACGGCTACACCTTC	.	18	TRBV20-1	.	TRBJ1-2
CASSEDRGSWEQYF	TGTGCCAGCAGTGAAGACAGGGGATCGTGGGAGCAGTACTTC	many	14	TRBV2	TRBD1	TRBJ2-7
CASSGGTDQKTQYF	TGTGCCAGCAGTGGAGGGACAGATCAAAAGACCCAGTACTTC	many	14	TRBV6-5	.	TRBJ2-5
CASSQEVVTSPTFF	TGTGCCAGCAGCCAAGAAGTGGTTACATCTCCGACTTTCTTT	many	14	TRBV14	.	TRBJ1-1
CASSLNGFETQYF	TGTGCCAGCAGCTTAAACGGGTTCGAGACCCAGTACTTC	many	13	TRBV7-6	.	TRBJ2-5
CASSWAAGSEAFF	TGTGCCAGCAGCTGGGCAGCAGGGAGTGAAGCTTTCTTT	many	13	TRBV7-2	.	TRBJ1-1
CSARKQDNQPQHF	TGCAGTGCTAGGAAACAGGACAATCAGCCCCAGCATTTT	few	13	TRBV20-1	.	TRBJ1-5
CASSILTGNQPRHF	TGTGCCAGTAGTATTCTGACAGGTAATCAGCCCCGGCATTTT	once	14	TRBV19	.	TRBJ1-5
CASTRLGLTADTQYF	TGTGCCAGTACCCGCCTAGGGCTCACGGCGGATACGCAGTATTTT	.	15	TRBV5-6	.	TRBJ2-3
CASVGGRVGTEAFF	TGTGCCAGCGTGGGAGGGCGGGTTGGCACTGAAGCTTTCTTT	.	14	TRBV2	.	TRBJ1-1
CASSVAQGPAINYGCTF	TGTGCCAGCAGCGTAGCTCAGGGGCCAGCGATTAACTATGGCTGCACCTTC	.	17	TRBV9	.	TRBJ1-2
CAIRESTGSEQYF	TGTGCCATCAGGGAATCGACAGGGAGCGAGCAGTACTTC	.	13	TRBV10-3	TRBD1	TRBJ2-7
CASSEMGLSGNTIYF	TGTGCCAGCAGTGAAATGGGGCTCTCTGGAAACACCATATATTTT	few	15	TRBV2	.	TRBJ1-3
CASSLGQGPLYEQYF	TGTGCCAGCAGTTTAGGTCAGGGTCCCCTCTACGAGCAGTACTTC	.	15	TRBV12-3/TRBV12-4	.	TRBJ2-7
CASSEFPRGIYFF	TGCGCCAGCAGTGAGTTTCCACGGGGGATTTATTTCTTT	many	13	TRBV10-1	.	TRBJ1-1
CASSSRTPTEAFF	TGTGCCAGCAGCTCCCGGACACCCACTGAAGCTTTCTTT	many	13	TRBV7-2	.	TRBJ1-1
CAISEVVNTEAFF	TGTGCCATCAGTGAGGTGGTGAACACTGAAGCTTTCTTT	many	13	TRBV10-3	.	TRBJ1-1
CASSLEFPSGRAVKTQYF	TGTGCCAGCAGCTTGGAATTCCCTAGCGGGAGGGCCGTGAAGACCCAGTACTTC	.	18	TRBV5-4	TRBD2	TRBJ2-5
CSARPGTGVNSNQPQHF	TGCAGTGCTAGACCCGGGACAGGGGTCAATAGCAATCAGCCCCAGCATTTT	many	17	TRBV20-1	TRBD1	TRBJ1-5
CASSRRGFGQPQHF	TGTGCCAGCAGTCGAAGAGGTTTCGGTCAGCCCCAGCATTTT	many	14	TRBV12-3/TRBV12-4	.	TRBJ1-5
CASSQHPNTGELFF	TGTGCCAGCAGCCAGCACCCGAACACCGGGGAGCTGTTTTTT	many	14	TRBV14	.	TRBJ2-2
CASSGQGVEAF	TGTGCCAGCAGCGGACAGGGAGTTGAAGCTTTC	.	11	TRBV7-9	TRBD1	TRBJ2-6
CASSSRTSGHQETQYF	TGTGCCAGCAGCTCCAGGACTAGCGGGCACCAAGAGACCCAGTACTTC	.	16	TRBV7-2	TRBD2	TRBJ2-5
CASRGSDYEQYF	TGTGCCAGCCGAGGTTCCGACTACGAGCAGTACTTC	.	12	TRBV6-1	.	TRBJ2-7
CASSPSDRGYTF	TGTGCCAGCAGCCCATCGGACAGGGGCTACACCTTC	few	12	TRBV4-2	TRBD1	TRBJ1-2
CASSLYGREDEQYF	TGTGCCAGCAGTTTATACGGGAGGGAAGATGAGCAGTACTTC	.	14	TRBV24-1	TRBD2	TRBJ2-7
CASSRDRGLGEAFF	TGCGCCAGCAGCCGGGACAGGGGGCTAGGAGAAGCTTTCTTT	.	14	TRBV4-1	TRBD1	TRBJ1-1
CSAAGTGGYYYGYTF	TGCAGCGCAGCAGGGACAGGGGGCTATTACTATGGCTACACCTTC	.	15	TRBV29-1	TRBD1	TRBJ1-2
CASSLVGPRANVLTF	TGTGCCAGCAGCTTAGTAGGGCCTAGGGCCAACGTCCTGACTTTC	once	15	TRBV7-9	.	TRBJ2-6
CASSESGAVGSYEQYF	TGTGCCAGCAGTGAAAGCGGAGCGGTCGGCTCCTACGAGCAGTACTTC	many	16	TRBV25-1	.	TRBJ2-7
CASSDGTGDRETQYF	TGCGCCAGCAGCGACGGGACAGGGGATCGGGAGACCCAGTACTTC	many	15	TRBV5-1	TRBD1	TRBJ2-5